One and the same sample provided the 29 T cell receptor beta chains below, sequenced in a study of CD8 T cells in ankylosing spondylitis. One entry per CDR3 protein, called by TCRdb with MiXCR from the 5' RACE reads. The repertoire consists of fewer than 250,000 distinct CDR3 sequences, with more than 9% occurring once and the leading ten covering roughly a fifth. Sequencing used blood, either unsorted or a sorted T cell fraction (not recorded which). All receptors come from a male donor with ankylosing spondylitis or in good health (not recorded which).

This clonotype was observed at least ten times. V usage is TRBV3-1 and J usage is TRBJ1-1; the match to TRBD1 covers 8 bases. The V and J ends lost 5 bases and 0 bases, in that order; junction bases with no gene match: 8. The CDR3 has 16 amino acids. From germline, CDR1 is LGHDT and CDR2 YNNKEL (reference sequence). Here the CDR3 DNA reads TGTGCCAGCAGCGTAAACAGGGGGACCATGAACACTGAAGCTTTCTTT. Residues: CASSVNRGTMNTEAFF.

The gene calls are TRBV7-2 and TRBJ2-7; 12 positions agree with TRBD2. V lost 5 bases, J lost 1 base, and 3 bases stayed unmatched. CDR1 is SGHTA and CDR2 is FQGNSA in the germline V gene. This CDR3 comprises 15 residues. CDR3 residues: CASSKTSGGSYEQYF. CDR3 nucleotides: TGTGCCAGCAGCAAGACTAGCGGGGGATCCTACGAGCAGTACTTC.

This clonotype has only one observation. The conserved final phenylalanine or tryptophan is absent from the CDR3, which likely points to a read error. The rearrangement uses TRBV7-9 and TRBJ2-7, with TRBD1 as a possible D gene (5 bases). This CDR3 is built from 14 residues. The germline V gene encodes CDR1 SEHNR and CDR2 FQNEAQ (reference sequence). Trimming left V 3 bases short and J 7 bases short, with 16 bases between. The CDR3 sequence is CASSFMQGSDEQYC. The DNA for the CDR3 is TGTGCCAGCAGCTTTATGCAGGGATCAGATGAGCAGTACTGC.

The chain couples TRBV28 to TRBJ1-3; TRBD1 might be the D (6 bases). The CDR3 consists of 14 residues. The germline gives CDR1 MDHEN, CDR2 SYDVKM. Between the trimmed V and J ends, which lost 10 bases and 0 bases, there was a span of 13 bases. Written as DNA, the CDR3 is TGTGCCACCTCCGGGACACTCTCTGGAAACACCATATATTTT. This codes for CATSGTLSGNTIYF.

This clonotype was counted many times. The chain joins TRBV5-1 to TRBJ2-2, with a weak D call TRBD1 (6 bases). Germline loops: CDR1 SGHRS, CDR2 YFSETQ. The CDR3 has 16 residues. Between the trimmed V and J ends, which lost 0 bases and 2 bases, there was a span of 11 bases. CDR3 sequence: CASSLGLGANTGELFF. CDR3 coding DNA: TGCGCCAGCAGCTTGGGCCTGGGGGCAAACACCGGGGAGCTGTTTTTT.

This clonotype was counted many times. The V gene is TRBV7-3, the J gene TRBJ2-2; 14 bases align to TRBD2. Unmatched junction bases numbered 5, after V lost 6 bases and J lost 5 bases. Germline V gene sequence: CDR1 SGHTA, CDR2 FQGTGA. CDR3 length: 16 residues. The CDR3 region is CASSRTSGGFTGELFF. In DNA, the CDR3 is TGTGCCAGCAGTCGGACTAGCGGGGGGTTTACCGGGGAGCTGTTTTTT.

The chain combines TRBV5-5 with TRBJ2-7, with D tentatively TRBD2 (6 bases). Germline CDR1 and CDR2: SGHKS and YYEKEE (reference sequence). Trimming removed 0 bases at V and 0 bases at J, with 10 bases between. CDR3 length: 15 residues. CDR3 DNA: TGTGCCAGCAGCTTGGCCGGGGGAAACTCCTACGAGCAGTACTTC. Translating gives CASSLAGGNSYEQYF. Combining the CDR3 with reference TRBV5-5 and TRBJ2-7 gives the whole variable domain DAGVTQSPTHLIKTRGQQVTLRCSPISGHKSVSWYQQVLGQGPQFIFQYYEKEERGRGNFPDRFSARQFPNYSSELNVNALLLGDSALYLCASSLAGGNSYEQYFGPGTRLTVT.

This rearrangement joins TRBV20-1 to TRBJ2-1; D is ambiguous. The length of the CDR3 is 12 residues. Per germline, CDR1 DFQATT and CDR2 SNEGSKA (reference sequence). V shed 6 bases and J shed 9 bases, with 15 bases lying between them. The CDR3: CSASPTGAEQFF. In nucleotides, the CDR3 is TGCAGTGCCAGTCCCACTGGAGCTGAGCAGTTCTTC.

This clonotype was recorded many times. The chain recombines TRBV5-5 with TRBJ1-1; D might be TRBD1 (5 bases). The CDR3 has 16 residues. Per the germline V gene, CDR1 is SGHKS and CDR2 is YYEKEE (reference sequence). Trimming took off 0 bases at V and 0 bases at J, with 12 bases between the two ends. CDR3 DNA sequence: TGTGCCAGCAGCTTGGGACAGAGGATAATGAACACTGAAGCTTTCTTT. Amino acid sequence: CASSLGQRIMNTEAFF. Drawing the rest from reference TRBV5-5 and TRBJ1-1, the complete variable domain is DAGVTQSPTHLIKTRGQQVTLRCSPISGHKSVSWYQQVLGQGPQFIFQYYEKEERGRGNFPDRFSARQFPNYSSELNVNALLLGDSALYLCASSLGQRIMNTEAFFGQGTRLTVV.

The CDR3 spells CASSSRDTQGETGYTF. In nucleotides, the CDR3 is TGCGCCAGCAGCTCTCGTGACACACAGGGGGAGACGGGCTACACCTTC. The V call is TRBV5-1, the J call TRBJ1-2; 8 nucleotides align to TRBD1. The ends lost 3 bases at V and 8 bases at J; junction bases unmatched: 15. There are 16 residues in the CDR3. Germline values: CDR1 SGHRS, CDR2 YFSETQ.

This clonotype was counted ten times or more. V usage is TRBV5-6 and J usage is TRBJ2-7, with a weak D call TRBD2 (7 bases). The CDR3 totals 14 residues. The germline V gene encodes CDR1 SGHDT and CDR2 YYEEEE. The V end was cut by 4 bases, the J end by 6 bases, with 17 bases between. The CDR3 reads CASSKDAGAAEQYF. DNA for the CDR3: TGTGCCAGCAGCAAGGACGCGGGGGCGGCCGAGCAGTACTTC.

This clonotype was recorded many times. The rearrangement joins TRBV6-1 to TRBJ2-2, with 9 bases lining up with TRBD2. V lost 8 bases, J lost 4 bases, and 5 bases stayed unmatched. Germline lookup yields CDR1 MNHNS and CDR2 SASEGT. There are 14 residues in the CDR3. CDR3 loop: CASLSSGVTGELFF. DNA of the CDR3: TGTGCCAGCCTTTCTAGCGGGGTCACCGGGGAGCTGTTTTTT.

The table lists this clonotype with a few counts. This chain joins TRBV5-6 and TRBJ2-1, with 8 bases lining up with TRBD2. The germline gives CDR1 SGHDT, CDR2 YYEEEE. The CDR3 runs 15 residues. V was clipped by 2 bases and J by 2 bases; unmatched bases: 3. The CDR3 DNA sequence: TGTGCCAGCAGCTTCCGCGGGGGGACCTACAATGAGCAGTTCTTC. It encodes CASSFRGGTYNEQFF.

There are a few counts of this clonotype. The rearrangement links TRBV5-1 to TRBJ2-7, with 13 bases identical to TRBD2. V shed 3 bases and J 0 bases; nucleotides not matched to a gene: 3. There are 16 residues in the CDR3. Germline values: CDR1 SGHRS, CDR2 YFSETQ. Written as DNA, the CDR3 is TGCGCCAGCAGCTCGGGACTAGCGGGGTTCTCCTACGAGCAGTACTTC. Translating gives CASSSGLAGFSYEQYF.

Ten or more counts support this clonotype. The chain links TRBV28 to TRBJ1-5, with D possibly matching TRBD1 (5 bases). Germline V CDR1 and CDR2: MDHEN, SYDVKM. V was shortened by 11 bases and J by 2 bases, with 10 bases between the two germline ends. The CDR3 covers 12 residues. The chain's CDR3 is CALGGGNQPQHF. The DNA of the CDR3 is TGTGCCCTGGGGGGAGGCAATCAGCCCCAGCATTTT. Supplemented by reference TRBV28 and TRBJ1-5, the full variable domain reads DVKVTQSSRYLVKRTGEKVFLECVQDMDHENMFWYRQDPGLGLRLIYFSYDVKMKEKGDIPEGYSVSREKKERFSLILESASTNQTSMYLCALGGGNQPQHFGDGTRLSIL.

Ten or more counts support this clonotype. The chain couples TRBV12-3 or TRBV12-4 to TRBJ1-4; D is unclear. Trimming left V 4 bases short and J 4 bases short, with 13 bases between. The CDR3 has 15 residues. The CDR3 DNA reads TGTGCCAGCAGTTGGGCGGCACGGCTTAATGAAAAACTGTTTTTT. Protein product: CASSWAARLNEKLFF.

The chain couples TRBV20-1 to TRBJ1-2; 7 bases match TRBD1. The V gene end was trimmed by 6 bases and the J gene end by 7 bases; junction bases not matched to a gene: 11. CDR1 and CDR2 from the germline V gene are DFQATT and SNEGSKA (reference sequence). The CDR3 totals 13 residues. In DNA, the CDR3 is TGCAGTGCAAGTAACAGGGGTATTGGTGGCTACACCTTC. Translation: CSASNRGIGGYTF.

This chain uses TRBV5-6 with TRBJ2-3, with D possibly TRBD2 on 6 matching bases. The V end lost 4 bases, the J end lost 1 base, and 16 bases lay between the germline ends. There are 16 residues in the CDR3. Germline loops: CDR1 SGHDT, CDR2 YYEEEE. The CDR3 DNA is TGTGCCAGCAGCGAACTTGGCGGCGGGGGCACAGATACGCAGTATTTT. This gives the protein CASSELGGGGTDTQYF. The entire variable domain, with the rest obtained from reference TRBV5-6 and TRBJ2-3, is as follows: DAGVTQSPTHLIKTRGQQVTLRCSPKSGHDTVSWYQQALGQGPQFIFQYYEEEERQRGNFPDRFSGHQFPNYSSELNVNALLLGDSALYLCASSELGGGGTDTQYFGPGTRLTVL.

The V gene is TRBV7-2, the J gene TRBJ1-1; D call uncertain. The ends were cut back, 5 bases at V and 1 base at J, with 8 bases in the middle. The germline gives CDR1 SGHTA, CDR2 FQGNSA. The CDR3 extends over 13 amino acids. The CDR3 region has the DNA TGTGCCAGCAGCACTTACGGGAACACTGAAGCTTTCTTT. This codes for CASSTYGNTEAFF.

The CDR3 protein is CASSPGAGMNTEAFF. In DNA form, the CDR3 reads TGTGCCAGCAGCCCAGGGGCGGGGATGAACACTGAAGCTTTCTTT. The rearrangement links TRBV7-2 to TRBJ1-1; tentative D call: TRBD1 (6 bases). CDR1 SGHTA and CDR2 FQGNSA come from the germline V gene. The CDR3 has 15 amino acids. Between the trimmed V and J ends, which lost 5 bases and 0 bases, there was a span of 13 bases.

This chain links TRBV20-1 with TRBJ2-7, with 7 bases aligning to TRBD1. Germline lookup yields CDR1 DFQATT and CDR2 SNEGSKA (reference sequence). The CDR3 spans 15 residues. J was trimmed by 0 bases and V by 6 bases; bases with no gene match: 11. The CDR3 sequence is CSAEQLRTGSYEQYF. Here the CDR3 DNA reads TGCAGTGCCGAACAACTTAGGACAGGCTCCTACGAGCAGTACTTC.

This clonotype was counted ten times or more. The chain uses TRBV5-1 and TRBJ2-1; 11 nucleotides agree with TRBD1. From germline, CDR1 is SGHRS and CDR2 YFSETQ. CDR3 length: 14 amino acids. Trimming at V came to 4 bases and at J to 7 bases, leaving 4 bases not matched to a gene. CDR3: CASSPGTGGNEQFF. The CDR3 nucleotides are TGCGCCAGCAGCCCGGGGACAGGGGGGAATGAGCAGTTCTTC. Using reference TRBV5-1 and TRBJ2-1 for the parts outside the CDR3, the full variable domain is KAGVTQTPRYLIKTRGQQVTLSCSPISGHRSVSWYQQTPGQGLQFLFEYFSETQRNKGNFPGRFSGRQFSNSRSEMNVSTLELGDSALYLCASSPGTGGNEQFFGPGTRLTVL.

This clonotype turned up a few times. The rearrangement links TRBV5-1 to TRBJ2-3; 9 nucleotides match TRBD2. From germline, CDR1 is SGHRS and CDR2 YFSETQ. V lost 2 bases to trimming and J lost 0 bases; unmatched junction nucleotides: 4. This CDR3 has 16 amino acids. CDR3 bases: TGCGCCAGCAGCTTCCGACTAGCGGCAAGCACAGATACGCAGTATTTT. Its translation is CASSFRLAASTDTQYF.

This chain joins TRBV20-1 and TRBJ1-2; D gene ambiguous. The CDR3 length is 16 residues. Between the trimmed V and J ends, which lost 0 bases and 4 bases, there was a span of 18 bases. Per germline, CDR1 DFQATT and CDR2 SNEGSKA (reference sequence). The CDR3 spells CSARDRLRDNSYGYTF. DNA for the CDR3: TGCAGTGCTAGAGACAGACTACGTGATAACTCCTATGGCTACACCTTC.

This clonotype was seen a handful of times. V gene TRBV5-5 combines with J gene TRBJ2-1; D remains unclear. CDR1 and CDR2 from the germline V gene are SGHKS and YYEKEE (reference sequence). Trimming removed 2 bases at V and 7 bases at J, with 13 bases between. The CDR3 runs 14 residues. CDR3 bases: TGTGCCAGCAGCTTTTGGTGGGCTGGGAATGAGCAGTTCTTC. Protein sequence: CASSFWWAGNEQFF.

The sample holds many counts of this clonotype. The chain has TRBV12-3 or TRBV12-4 and TRBJ1-3; D call uncertain. V lost 3 bases, J lost 0 bases, and 15 bases lay in between. The CDR3 covers 17 residues. CDR3 DNA: TGTGCCAGCAGTTTCCGTGCCCAGGAAAACTCTGGAAACACCATATATTTT. As protein: CASSFRAQENSGNTIYF.

The chain is built from TRBV7-9 and TRBJ2-3, with 7 bases lining up with TRBD1. CDR1 and CDR2 (germline): SEHNR, FQNEAQ (reference sequence). The CDR3 totals 15 residues. V gave up 1 base and J gave up 2 bases; unmatched junction bases: 3. As DNA, the CDR3 is TGTGCCAGCAGCTTAGAAGGGGGCCACACAGATACGCAGTATTTT. Translation: CASSLEGGHTDTQYF.

J is TRBJ2-7 and V is TRBV27; TRBD2 aligns across 12 bases. V was pared by 5 bases and J by 3 bases, with 5 bases of the junction left unmatched. Germline CDR1 is MNHEY and CDR2 is SMNVEV (reference sequence). There are 15 residues in the CDR3. The CDR3 here is CASSTPSGGGYEQYF. In nucleotides, the CDR3 is TGTGCCAGCAGTACTCCTAGCGGGGGGGGCTACGAGCAGTACTTC.

The V call is TRBV10-2, the J call TRBJ2-1, with 7 bases aligning to TRBD2. V gave up 8 bases and J gave up 3 bases; unmatched junction bases: 10. There are 15 residues in the CDR3. Per the germline V gene, CDR1 is WSHSY and CDR2 is SAAADI. The CDR3 region has the DNA TGCGCCAGCCAACCGTGGGACTACCTCTACAATGAGCAGTTCTTC. This encodes CASQPWDYLYNEQFF.